Following are 23 T cell receptor beta chains from one sample sequenced in a study of Graves' ophthalmopathy and Graves' hyperthyroidism. RNA transcripts were the source from which TCR beta CDR3 regions were amplified. HTBI primers were employed in first-round RT-PCR, then a second-round multiplex PCR followed. TCRdb re-derived calls from the multiplex PCR reads in MiXCR, one entry per CDR3 protein. Among 40,000 to 50,000 distinct CDR3 sequences listed, around 45% were seen once. Sequencing was carried out using peripheral blood. The receptors come from an adult man with Graves' ophthalmopathy.

This clonotype was counted a few times. The chain recombines TRBV7-9 with TRBJ2-2, with D hard to call. Germline lookup yields CDR1 SEHNR and CDR2 FQNEAQ (reference sequence). V was clipped by 2 bases and J by 0 bases, with 7 bases between them. The CDR3 totals 15 residues. The CDR3 here is CASSLSRSNTGELFF. In DNA form, the CDR3 reads TGTGCCAGCAGCTTAAGCAGGTCGAACACCGGGGAGCTGTTTTTT.

About this clonotype: A read error may be the cause here, since a much bigger clone is one base away. The chain uses TRBV28 and TRBJ2-5, with 12 bases matching TRBD2. The junction had 9 bases not matched to a gene; V was cut back by 8 bases and J by 5 bases. CDR1 is MDHEN and CDR2 is SYDVKM in the germline V gene. The CDR3 has 15 amino acids. Written as DNA, the CDR3 is TGTGCCAGCGCTCTACTAGCGGGAGGCGATGAGACCCAGTACTTC. It is translated as CASALLAGGDETQYF.

V is TRBV9 and J is TRBJ1-3, with unresolved D. CDR1 is SGDLS and CDR2 is YYNGEE in the germline V gene. Deletions cut 2 bases from V and 2 bases from J, with 11 bases between. The CDR3 consists of 15 residues. CDR3 residues: CASSVRGTAGNTIYF. The CDR3 bases are TGTGCCAGCAGCGTCCGAGGCACCGCTGGAAACACCATATATTTT.

This clonotype was recorded at least ten times. The CDR3 loop reads CASSIAGATGELFF. The CDR3 nucleotides read TGTGCCAGTAGTATAGCGGGAGCCACCGGGGAGCTGTTTTTT. The chain uses TRBV19 and TRBJ2-2, with TRBD2 as a possible D gene (6 bases). The germline V gene encodes CDR1 LNHDA and CDR2 SQIVND (reference sequence). CDR3 size: 14 residues. Deletions cut 1 base from V and 4 bases from J, with 7 bases between.

The chain joins TRBV7-9 to TRBJ1-2, with TRBD1 identical over 8 bases. This CDR3 spans 14 amino acids. J was trimmed by 0 bases and V by 5 bases; bases with no gene match: 2. The germline V gene has CDR1 SEHNR and CDR2 FQNEAQ (reference sequence). The CDR3 reads CASSPGQANYGYTF. The CDR3 DNA reads TGTGCCAGCAGCCCGGGACAGGCTAACTATGGCTACACCTTC.

This chain uses TRBV7-2 with TRBJ1-5; possibly TRBD1 for D (6 bases). CDR1 is SGHTA and CDR2 is FQGNSA in the germline V gene. Trimming removed 1 base from V and 4 bases from J, with 17 bases in between. The CDR3 has 17 amino acids. CDR3 loop: CASSLDSQDSRNQPQHF. CDR3 DNA: TGTGCCAGCAGCTTAGATTCCCAGGACAGCAGGAATCAGCCCCAGCATTTT.

A word on this clonotype: A read error is possible here, since a much larger clone lies one base away. Because the CDR3 is missing its conserved closing phenylalanine or tryptophan, this is likely a read error. The chain links TRBV4-1 to TRBJ2-5, with 13 bases fitting TRBD2. Matching the DNA end better, TRBJ2-1 makes the J call doubtful. The CDR3 sequence is 18 residues long. From germline, CDR1 is MGHRA and CDR2 YSYEKL. The CDR3 reads CASSQEGGGLAGDHKQFC. The CDR3 DNA is TGCGCCAGCAGCCAAGAGGGGGGAGGACTAGCGGGGGATCATAAGCAGTTCTGC.

In this sample, this clonotype turned up many times. The DNA of the CDR3 is TGCGCCAGCAGCTTTCTAGCGGGGGGGCTAGATACGCAGTATTTT. As protein: CASSFLAGGLDTQYF. The chain recombines TRBV5-1 with TRBJ2-3; 12 bases line up with TRBD2. CDR3 size: 15 residues. CDR1 SGHRS and CDR2 YFSETQ come from the germline V gene. V lost 2 bases to trimming and J lost 5 bases; unmatched junction nucleotides: 3.

The table lists this clonotype with a count of one. The chain links TRBV20-1 to TRBJ2-7, with no clear D. The CDR3 length is 11 residues. Germline assignment: CDR1 DFQATT and CDR2 SNEGSKA (reference sequence). V lost 6 bases to trimming and J lost 2 bases, with 8 bases between them. The CDR3 sequence: CSAETAYEQYF. In DNA, the CDR3 is TGCAGTGCGGAGACTGCCTACGAGCAGTACTTC.

At least ten counts were recorded for this clonotype. The chain recombines TRBV7-8 with TRBJ2-1; TRBD1 matches at 8 bases. Looked up from germline, CDR1 is SGHVS and CDR2 is FQNEAQ. The CDR3 totals 15 residues. V trimming: 3 bases; J trimming: 2 bases; junction bases outside the gene matches: 3. CDR3 loop: CASSLDRAAYNEQFF. Written as DNA, the CDR3 is TGTGCCAGCAGCTTGGACAGGGCGGCCTACAATGAGCAGTTCTTC.

This clonotype was picked up many times. CDR3 protein: CASPDRGTYNEQFF. In DNA, the CDR3 is TGTGCCAGCCCAGACAGGGGGACCTACAATGAGCAGTTCTTC. The chain links TRBV27 to TRBJ2-1; 9 nucleotides agree with TRBD1. The CDR3 spans 14 residues. Germline CDR1 and CDR2: MNHEY and SMNVEV (reference sequence). After removal of 8 bases from V and 2 bases from J, the junction contained 4 bases not matched to a gene.

Details on this clonotype: The final CDR3 position lacks the conserved phenylalanine or tryptophan, pointing to a likely read error. The chain joins TRBV20-1 to TRBJ2-3; D is uncertain. V shed 5 bases and J shed 0 bases, with 9 bases lying between them. Per germline, CDR1 DFQATT and CDR2 SNEGSKA (reference sequence). The CDR3 is 13 residues long. The CDR3 sequence is CSAPVPSTDTQYI. The CDR3 DNA sequence: TGCAGTGCTCCCGTCCCGAGCACAGATACGCAGTATATT.

The rearrangement uses TRBV5-1 and TRBJ2-1; a possible D gene is TRBD1 (6 bases). CDR1 and CDR2 (germline): SGHRS, YFSETQ. Trimming shortened V by 0 bases and J by 0 bases, and 10 bases separated the two germline ends. This CDR3 is built from 16 residues. Here the CDR3 reads CASSLDGQSSYNEQFF. The CDR3, as DNA: TGCGCCAGCAGCTTGGACGGACAGAGCTCCTACAATGAGCAGTTCTTC.

This clonotype was found many times. This chain uses TRBV5-1 with TRBJ2-2; no clear D. Trimming cost V 0 bases and J 2 bases, with 11 bases left between them. The CDR3 loop spans 16 amino acids. Germline-derived CDR1 and CDR2 are SGHRS and YFSETQ. The CDR3 DNA is TGCGCCAGCAGCTTGGCTCGGACGGGTAACACCGGGGAGCTGTTTTTT. This sequence encodes CASSLARTGNTGELFF.

The chain links TRBV20-1 to TRBJ2-3; unclear D gene. The V gene's germline CDR1 is DFQATT and CDR2 SNEGSKA (reference sequence). The V end was cut by 3 bases, the J end by 2 bases, with 6 bases between. CDR3 length: 12 residues. The DNA for the CDR3 is TGCAGTGCTAGGCCTTCCACAGATACGCAGTATTTT. This translates into CSARPSTDTQYF.

A note on this clonotype: Relative to the germline gene, one junction end is altered; a read error may explain this. DNA for the CDR3: TGTGCCAGCAGCTCTAGACAGGGCGATAGTCAGCCCCGGCATTTT. This translates into CASSSRQGDSQPRHF. The chain combines TRBV7-2 with TRBJ1-5; TRBD1 agrees at 7 bases. This CDR3 has 15 residues. The germline V gene has CDR1 SGHTA and CDR2 FQGNSA. Full variable domain (outside the CDR3, taken from reference TRBV7-2 and TRBJ1-5): GAGVSQSPSNKVTEKGKDVELRCDPISGHTALYWYRQSLGQGLEFLIYFQGNSAPDKSGLPSDRFSAERTGGSVSTLTIQRTQQEDSAVYLCASSSRQGDSQPRHFGDGTRLSIL.

This chain links TRBV2 with TRBJ1-4; TRBD1 matches 10 bases. V lost 4 bases and J lost 3; bases outside the gene matches: 8. The germline V gene encodes CDR1 SNHLY and CDR2 FYNNEI. CDR3 length: 17 amino acids. The CDR3 sequence is CASSVRTGGGPNEKLFF. CDR3 in DNA: TGTGCCAGCAGTGTTAGGACAGGGGGAGGGCCTAATGAAAAACTGTTTTTT.

This clonotype was observed at least ten times. The gene calls are TRBV5-6 and TRBJ1-4; 8 bases agree with TRBD1. This CDR3 has 14 residues. With 4 bases clipped from V and 6 bases from J, the junction kept 5 bases outside the gene matches. Germline V gene data show CDR1 as SGHDT and CDR2 as YYEEEE. In nucleotides, the CDR3 is TGTGCCAGCAGCCGGCAGGGGGCGGATGAAAAACTGTTTTTT. Residues: CASSRQGADEKLFF.

CDR3 in amino acids: CASSKSGGSVQETQYF. CDR3 coding DNA: TGCGCCAGCAGCAAGTCAGGGGGAAGCGTCCAAGAGACCCAGTACTTC. The chain combines TRBV5-1 with TRBJ2-5; the match to TRBD1 covers 7 bases. In germline, CDR1 is SGHRS, CDR2 YFSETQ. The V gene end was trimmed by 4 bases and the J gene end by 1 base; junction bases not matched to a gene: 10. This CDR3 region has 16 residues.

This clonotype was observed at least ten times. J is TRBJ2-3 and V is TRBV19, with D perhaps TRBD1 (5 bases). From germline, CDR1 is LNHDA and CDR2 SQIVND (reference sequence). V dropped 7 bases and J dropped 0 bases, with 14 bases sitting between them. The CDR3 length is 15 residues. The CDR3: CASNPGASSTDTQYF. The CDR3 DNA is TGTGCCAGTAACCCTGGGGCCAGTAGCACAGATACGCAGTATTTT.

The genes are TRBV20-1 and TRBJ2-3, with TRBD2 matching 10 bases. The ends lost 6 bases at V and 3 bases at J; junction bases unmatched: 3. Germline CDR1 DFQATT, CDR2 SNEGSKA (reference sequence). The CDR3 covers 13 residues. The CDR3 is CSAKTSGTDTQYF. CDR3 bases: TGCAGTGCGAAGACTAGCGGGACAGATACGCAGTATTTT.

A single count supports this clonotype. The chain employs TRBV20-1 and TRBJ2-1; the D is unclear. CDR1 and CDR2 (germline): DFQATT, SNEGSKA (reference sequence). Trimming took off 2 bases at V and 0 bases at J, with 11 bases between the two ends. The CDR3 runs to 15 residues. The CDR3 DNA follows: TGCAGTGCTAGACTGGGCGGAAGCTCCTACAATGAGCAGTTCTTC. This codes for CSARLGGSSYNEQFF.

The table lists this clonotype with a few counts. The chain links TRBV6-1 to TRBJ1-2; D call uncertain. This CDR3 is built from 12 residues. Germline assignment: CDR1 MNHNS and CDR2 SASEGT. With 1 base removed from V and 8 bases from J, the gap between germline ends came to 8 bases. CDR3 sequence (DNA): TGTGCCAGCAGTGAAGAGGCAAAGGGCTACACCTTC. Translating it yields CASSEEAKGYTF.